The clone carrying this T cell receptor (beta chain) was detected a few times. The antigen is not known. Every donor was a healthy person donating bone marrow. The sample originates from a study of cytomegalovirus exposure and HLA in healthy donors. General study findings and limits: TCR beta V- and J-gene trimming was later associated with a missense DCLRE1C variant. A later analysis showed TCR association rates differing by HLA locus, peaking at DRB1 and lowest at HLA-C.

It was with 60 Vbeta and 13 Jbeta primers that the PCR ran. Per the study methods: About 11 million of roughly 81 million unique TCR beta chains were shared, per a later count. Sequencing used immunoSEQ multiplex PCR; TCRdb keeps in-frame clones, though not all of them. That table gives V, J and clone size, and the DNA gave D and trimming. The data show about 150,000 clones, about 85% seen once. V was trimmed by 8 bases and J by 9 bases, leaving 17 bases between them. CDR1 is MNHEY and CDR2 is SVGAGI in the germline V gene. There are 13 residues in the CDR3. The TCR sequence derives from a human donor in good health. Material for sequencing was PBMCs. The V and J genes are TRBV6-5 and TRBJ1-5; D is undetermined. This CDR3 reads CASALSLVGPQHF. CDR3 DNA sequence: TGTGCCAGCGCACTATCCCTCGTGGGGCCCCAGCATTTT.